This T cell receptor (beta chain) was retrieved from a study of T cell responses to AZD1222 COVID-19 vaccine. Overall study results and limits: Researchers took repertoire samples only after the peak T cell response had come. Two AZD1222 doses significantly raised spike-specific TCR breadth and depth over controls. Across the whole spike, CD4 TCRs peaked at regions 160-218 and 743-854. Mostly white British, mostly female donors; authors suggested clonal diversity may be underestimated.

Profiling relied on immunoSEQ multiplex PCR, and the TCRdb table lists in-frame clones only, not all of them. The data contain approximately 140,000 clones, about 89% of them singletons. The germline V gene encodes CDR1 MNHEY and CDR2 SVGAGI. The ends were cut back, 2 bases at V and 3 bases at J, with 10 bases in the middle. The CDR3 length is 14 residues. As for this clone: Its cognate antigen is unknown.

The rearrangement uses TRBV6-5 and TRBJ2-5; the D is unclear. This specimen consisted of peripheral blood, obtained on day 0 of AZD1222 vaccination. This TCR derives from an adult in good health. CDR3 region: CASSYQNRKETQYF. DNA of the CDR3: TGTGCCAGCAGTTACCAGAATAGAAAAGAGACCCAGTACTTC.